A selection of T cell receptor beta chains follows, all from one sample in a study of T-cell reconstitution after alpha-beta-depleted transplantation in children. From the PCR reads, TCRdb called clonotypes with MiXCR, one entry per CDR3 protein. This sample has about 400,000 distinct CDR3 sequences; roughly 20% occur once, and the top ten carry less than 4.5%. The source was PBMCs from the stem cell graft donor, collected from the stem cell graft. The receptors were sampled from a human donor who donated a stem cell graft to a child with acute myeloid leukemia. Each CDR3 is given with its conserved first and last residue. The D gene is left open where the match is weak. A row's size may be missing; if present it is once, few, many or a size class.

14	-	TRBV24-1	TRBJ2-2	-	TGTGCCACCGGCTGGGGGTCAGGACCCGGGGAGCTGTTTTTT	CATGWGSGPGELFF
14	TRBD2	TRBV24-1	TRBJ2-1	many	TGTGCCACCAGGGAGTCGGGACTAGCGGGAGAGCAGTTCTTC	CATRESGLAGEQFF
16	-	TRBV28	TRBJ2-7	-	TGTGCCAGCACCTTCCGAGTCAGCGACAAGTACTACGAGCAGTACTTC	CASTFRVSDKYYEQYF
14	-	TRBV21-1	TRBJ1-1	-	TGTGCCAGCAGCAGGGACAGGGGGCACACTGAAGCTTTCTTT	CASSRDRGHTEAFF
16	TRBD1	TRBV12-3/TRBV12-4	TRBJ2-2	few	TGTGCCAGCAGGAACACAGACAGGGGGAAGTCCGGGGAGCTGTTTTTT	CASRNTDRGKSGELFF
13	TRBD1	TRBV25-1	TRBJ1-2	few	TGTGCCAGCAGTCACCAGGGACAGGATGGCTACACCTTC	CASSHQGQDGYTF
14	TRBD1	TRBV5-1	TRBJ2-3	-	TGCGCCAGCAGCCGGGACAGGTTCACAGATACGCAGTATTTT	CASSRDRFTDTQYF
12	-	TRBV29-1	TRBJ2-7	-	TGCAGCGTTGAAGACAGTGTCTACGAGCAGTACTTC	CSVEDSVYEQYF
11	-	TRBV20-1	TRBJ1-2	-	TGCAGTGCTTTACAGCCGTATGGCTACACCTTC	CSALQPYGYTF
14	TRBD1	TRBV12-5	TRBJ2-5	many	TGTGCTAGTGCCACAACAGGGGGCTGGGAGACCCAGTACTTC	CASATTGGWETQYF
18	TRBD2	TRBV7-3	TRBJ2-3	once	TGTGCCAGCAGCTTAGGATGGGGAGCGGGAGGGGACACAGATACGCAGTATTTT	CASSLGWGAGGDTDTQYF
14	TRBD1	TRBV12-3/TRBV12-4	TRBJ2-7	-	TGTGCCAGCAAAAAACAGGGGTTCGTCAACGAGCAGTACTTC	CASKKQGFVNEQYF
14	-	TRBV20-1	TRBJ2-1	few	TGCAGTGCTAGAAAAGGGCAGTTTGGGAATGAGCAGTTCTTC	CSARKGQFGNEQFF
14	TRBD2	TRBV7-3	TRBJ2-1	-	TGTGCCAGCAGCTTAAACGCGGGAGGCGGTGAGCAGTTCTTC	CASSLNAGGGEQFF
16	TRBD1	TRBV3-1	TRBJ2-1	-	TGTGCCAGCAGCCATCCGGGACAGAGCTCCTACAATGAGCAGTTCTTC	CASSHPGQSSYNEQFF
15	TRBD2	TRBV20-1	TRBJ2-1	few	TGCAGTGCTTCGGGGGGGGAGGGCCGTCGCAATGAGCAGTTCTTC	CSASGGEGRRNEQFF
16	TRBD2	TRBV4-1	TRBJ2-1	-	TGCGCCAGCAGCCAAGATCGGAGCGGGAGGACCAATGAGCAGTTCTTC	CASSQDRSGRTNEQFF
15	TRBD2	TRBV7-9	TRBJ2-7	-	TGTGCCAGCAGCTTATATGGGACTAGCGGCTACGAGCAGTACTTC	CASSLYGTSGYEQYF
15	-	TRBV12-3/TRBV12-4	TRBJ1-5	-	TGTGCCAGTGGTTCTCCGGGGGGAAGAAATCAGCCCCAGCATTTT	CASGSPGGRNQPQHF
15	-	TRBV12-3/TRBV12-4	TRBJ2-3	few	TGTGCCAGCAGTTTAGGTCTCAGGGTTGAAGATACGCAGTATTTT	CASSLGLRVEDTQYF
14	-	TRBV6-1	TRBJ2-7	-	TGTGCCAGCAGTGAACAGGGGAAGTTCTACGAGCAGTACTTC	CASSEQGKFYEQYF
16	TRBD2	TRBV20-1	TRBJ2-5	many	TGCAGTGCTCCTAGGGGGACTAGCGGGAGAGAAGAGACCCAGTACTTC	CSAPRGTSGREETQYF
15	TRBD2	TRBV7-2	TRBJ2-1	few	TGTGCCAGCAGCTTATTCGGGAGGTCCTACAATGAGCAGTTCTTC	CASSLFGRSYNEQFF
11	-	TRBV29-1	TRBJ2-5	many	TGCAGCGTTGTCACGGGCGAGACCCAGTACTTC	CSVVTGETQYF